Below, 11 T cell receptor beta chains from the same sample are listed, as sequenced in a study of T-cell memory formation after mild COVID-19. TCRdb re-derived calls from the 5' RACE reads in MiXCR, one entry per CDR3 protein. The data show a few hundred thousand distinct CDR3 sequences, approximately 25% seen once. What was sequenced was PBMCs or a T cell subset sorted from them (not recorded which). These receptors were taken from an adult woman who had mild COVID-19 (a few samples of this study predate the infection). Cell type and time point are not known.

The genes are TRBV7-8 and TRBJ1-1; D ambiguous. Germline CDR1 and CDR2: SGHVS and FQNEAQ. Trimming shortened V by 5 bases and J by 0 bases, and 16 bases separated the two germline ends. CDR3 length equals 16 residues. The CDR3 DNA sequence: TGTGCCAGCAGCGATGGGTTGGGCAGCTTGAACACTGAAGCTTTCTTT. This translates into CASSDGLGSLNTEAFF.

This clonotype was observed a single time. The J gene is TRBJ1-1, the V gene TRBV19; D is perhaps TRBD1 (5 bases). V was trimmed by 3 bases and J by 4 bases, leaving 9 bases between them. The CDR3 contains 13 residues. Per the germline V gene, CDR1 is LNHDA and CDR2 is SQIVND (reference sequence). The CDR3 protein is CASSMVGGTEAFF. The CDR3 coding sequence is TGTGCCAGTAGTATGGTGGGGGGCACTGAAGCTTTCTTT. The variable domain in full, completed from reference TRBV19 and TRBJ1-1, reads DGGITQSPKYLFRKEGQNVTLSCEQNLNHDAMYWYRQDPGQGLRLIYYSQIVNDFQKGDIAEGYSVSREKKESFPLTVTSAQKNPTAFYLCASSMVGGTEAFFGQGTRLTVV.

At least ten counts were recorded for this clonotype. This chain links TRBV7-6 with TRBJ2-1; 9 nucleotides line up with TRBD2. There are 16 residues in the CDR3. Germline V CDR1 and CDR2: SGHVS, FNYEAQ. Trimming at V came to 5 bases and at J to 2 bases, leaving 7 bases not matched to a gene. DNA of the CDR3: TGTGCCAGCAGCCCGAGACTAGCGGTTACCTACAATGAGCAGTTCTTC. It is translated as CASSPRLAVTYNEQFF.

There are a few counts of this clonotype. The rearrangement uses TRBV4-1 and TRBJ1-1; TRBD1 agrees at 7 bases. Per the germline V gene, CDR1 is MGHRA and CDR2 is YSYEKL. Germline trimming cut 3 bases from V and 7 bases from J; bases unmatched to any gene: 8. The CDR3 length is 14 residues. The CDR3 coding sequence is TGCGCCAGCAGCCAGCCGGGACAGCGACTTGAAGCTTTCTTT. Its translation: CASSQPGQRLEAFF.

J is TRBJ2-3 and V is TRBV12-3 or TRBV12-4, with 8 nucleotides matching TRBD2. This CDR3 has 15 residues. V lost 3 bases and J lost 1; bases outside the gene matches: 3. As DNA, the CDR3 is TGTGCCAGCAGTTTTTCGGGAGGGGGCACAGATACGCAGTATTTT. Amino acids: CASSFSGGGTDTQYF.

The rearrangement links TRBV7-6 to TRBJ2-5, with 10 bases identical to TRBD1. V lost 5 bases to trimming and J lost 4 bases; unmatched junction nucleotides: 10. The germline V gene has CDR1 SGHVS and CDR2 FNYEAQ. The length of the CDR3 is 16 residues. The chain's CDR3 is CASSPGTGVFSETQYF. The CDR3 DNA sequence: TGTGCCAGCAGCCCCGGGACAGGGGTTTTCTCAGAGACCCAGTACTTC.

This clonotype turned up a few times. The V and J genes are TRBV5-1 and TRBJ2-7, with 13 positions matching TRBD2. The germline gives CDR1 SGHRS, CDR2 YFSETQ. The junction had 8 bases not matched to a gene; V was cut back by 4 bases and J by 4 bases. The CDR3 sequence is 16 residues long. The CDR3 reads CASSTGLAGVSYEQYF. CDR3 nucleotide sequence: TGCGCCAGCAGCACCGGACTAGCGGGAGTTTCGTACGAGCAGTACTTC.

The chain employs TRBV7-9 and TRBJ1-1; D is possibly TRBD1 (6 bases). The CDR3 spans 16 residues. V shed 6 bases and J shed 5 bases, with 22 bases lying between them. The germline V gene encodes CDR1 SEHNR and CDR2 FQNEAQ (reference sequence). The CDR3 DNA is TGTGCCAGCAGTTTCTCGGGACAATCGCGTCGTACTGAAGCTTTCTTT. Translated, it gives CASSFSGQSRRTEAFF.

The rearrangement uses TRBV20-1 and TRBJ2-7; weak D call: TRBD1 (5 bases). The CDR3 sequence is 14 residues long. The germline gives CDR1 DFQATT, CDR2 SNEGSKA (reference sequence). V gave up 0 bases and J gave up 1 base, with 10 bases separating them. Here the CDR3 DNA reads TGCAGTGCTAGAGATCTCGGACATTCCTACGAGCAGTACTTC. Translated: CSARDLGHSYEQYF.

The V gene is TRBV3-1, the J gene TRBJ2-5; 11 bases match TRBD2. The CDR3 runs 16 residues. Germline loops: CDR1 LGHDT, CDR2 YNNKEL (reference sequence). The J segment lost 3 bases and the V segment lost 5 bases, leaving 8 bases of the junction unmatched. DNA for the CDR3: TGTGCCAGCAGCACCCGACTAGCGGGGAAAGAAGAGACCCAGTACTTC. Residues: CASSTRLAGKEETQYF.

This chain uses TRBV7-3 with TRBJ2-6; 8 positions match TRBD1. The V segment lost 4 bases and the J segment 0 bases; nucleotides outside the gene matches: 11. This CDR3 is 19 amino acids long. Per germline, CDR1 SGHTA and CDR2 FQGTGA. The CDR3 protein is CASSYTQGATLSGANVLTF. The CDR3, as DNA: TGTGCCAGCAGCTACACCCAGGGGGCCACCCTCTCTGGGGCCAACGTCCTGACTTTC.